A selection of T cell receptor beta chains follows, all from one sample in a study of cytotoxic CD8 clonotypes in ibrutinib-treated CLL. The protocol was immunoSEQ multiplex PCR, while the TCRdb copy is restricted to in-frame clones and leaves out a portion. The sample has roughly 300,000 clones; 76% are singletons. Sequences were derived from PBMCs, sampled at disease progression, from a patient treated with ibrutinib. The receptors were gathered from a human donor with chronic lymphocytic leukemia. CDR3s include the opening cysteine and the closing phenylalanine or tryptophan. A D gene is named only where the DNA matches it firmly. Size is stated for part of the rows, as once, few or many counts, or as a class when the clone is expanded.

D gene,clone size,J gene,V gene,CDR3 DNA,CDR3 protein
-,-,TRBJ1-3,TRBV9,TGTGCCAGCAGCGACGGGACGCTGGGAAACACCATATATTTT,CASSDGTLGNTIYF
-,once,TRBJ2-7,TRBV4-3,TGCGCCAGCAGCCCTTCTTCTCGATTTACCTACGAGCAGTACTTC,CASSPSSRFTYEQYF
TRBD1,-,TRBJ2-1,TRBV4-1,TGCGCCAGCAGCCAAGCCCCACAGGGGGCCTACAATGAGCAGTTCTTC,CASSQAPQGAYNEQFF
-,-,TRBJ2-7,TRBV29-1,TGCAGCGTTTCTTTGACCGGGGCCAGAGCCTACGAGCAGTACTTC,CSVSLTGARAYEQYF
-,-,TRBJ2-3,TRBV25-1,TGTGCCAGCAGTGGGACCCTCTACACAGATACGCAGTATTTT,CASSGTLYTDTQYF
-,-,TRBJ2-7,TRBV7-8,TGTGCCAGCGGTGTTGAACGGCCGGGCCGGGGGTACGAGCAGTACTTC,CASGVERPGRGYEQYF
-,once,TRBJ1-1,TRBV5-1,TGCGCCAGCAGCCGGGCGCCCGCTATGAACACTGAAGCTTTCTTT,CASSRAPAMNTEAFF
-,-,TRBJ1-1,TRBV5-6,TGTGCCAGCAGCTTGGCGGAGGGGCGGAACACTGAAGCTTTCTTT,CASSLAEGRNTEAFF
-,few,TRBJ1-2,TRBV9,TGTGCCAGCAGCCCGGGCCTCAACTATGGCTACACCTTC,CASSPGLNYGYTF
-,-,TRBJ2-1,TRBV30,TGTGCCTGGAGCAATGAGCAGTTCTTC,CAWSNEQFF
TRBD2,few,TRBJ2-1,TRBV7-3,TGTGCCAGCAGCCTGGGACTAGGGTCCTACAATGAGCAGTTCTTC,CASSLGLGSYNEQFF
-,once,TRBJ1-6,TRBV4-1,TGCGCCAGCAGCGCACAGGTTTTCGATTCACCCCTCCACTTT,CASSAQVFDSPLHF
-,few,TRBJ1-1,TRBV27,TGTGCCAGCAGTTTGGGGCGTTCAAACACTGAAGCTTTCTTT,CASSLGRSNTEAFF
-,-,TRBJ2-1,TRBV7-9,TGTGCCAGCAGCTTAGGGAGACGGGATGAGCAGTTCTTC,CASSLGRRDEQFF
-,-,TRBJ1-3,TRBV9,TGTGCCAGCAGCCGTGGACAGAGTCACTCTGGAAACACCATATATTTT,CASSRGQSHSGNTIYF
-,-,TRBJ1-4,TRBV4-3,TGCGCCAGCAGCCAAACAGGGCTTAATGAAAAGCTGTTTTTT,CASSQTGLNEKLFF
-,few,TRBJ1-5,TRBV18,TGTGCCAGCTCACCATGGGCAGGCAATCAGCCCCAGCATTTT,CASSPWAGNQPQHF
-,-,TRBJ1-2,TRBV6-1,TGTGCCAGCGGGTATACCTATGGCTACACCTTC,CASGYTYGYTF
-,few,TRBJ2-5,TRBV7-9,TGTGCCAGCAGCTTATCGGCTCTCTCAAAGACCCAGTACTTC,CASSLSALSKTQYF
TRBD1,-,TRBJ2-3,TRBV12-5,TGTGCTAGTGGTTTACCTCGACAGGGGCCGTTCGTACGATCACTCACAGATACGCAGTATTTT,CASGLPRQGPFVRSLTDTQYF
TRBD1,-,TRBJ1-2,TRBV6-5,TGTGCCAGCAGATCGACAGGGGCTCATGGCTACACCTTC,CASRSTGAHGYTF
TRBD2,-,TRBJ2-7,TRBV27,TGTGCCAGCAGTTTACTGGCGACGGGAGGGCCCAAGCAGTACTTC,CASSLLATGGPKQYF
-,-,TRBJ2-4,TRBV12-5,TGTGCTAGTGGTTTTTGGGGCTCAAGTAAAAACATTCAGTACTTC,CASGFWGSSKNIQYF
-,many,TRBJ1-1,TRBV9,TGTGCCAGCAGCGTGATGGTCGGCACTGAAGCTTTCTTT,CASSVMVGTEAFF
-,once,TRBJ2-3,TRBV6-5,TGTGCCAGCGGGTCACGGGGCGGGAACACAGATACGCAGTATTTT,CASGSRGGNTDTQYF